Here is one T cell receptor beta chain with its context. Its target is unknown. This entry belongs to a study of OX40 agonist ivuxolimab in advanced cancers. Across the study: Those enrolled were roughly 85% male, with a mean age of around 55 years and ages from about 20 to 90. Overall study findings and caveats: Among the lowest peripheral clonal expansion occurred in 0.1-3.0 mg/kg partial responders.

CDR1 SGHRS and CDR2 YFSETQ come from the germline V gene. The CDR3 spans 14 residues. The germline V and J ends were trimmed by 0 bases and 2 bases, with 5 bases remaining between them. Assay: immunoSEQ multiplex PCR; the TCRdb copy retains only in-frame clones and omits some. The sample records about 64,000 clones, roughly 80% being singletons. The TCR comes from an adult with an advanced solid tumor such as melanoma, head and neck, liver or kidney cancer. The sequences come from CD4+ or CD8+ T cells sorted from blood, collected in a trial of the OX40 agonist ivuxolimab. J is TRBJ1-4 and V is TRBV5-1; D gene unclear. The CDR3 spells CASSLGATNEKLFF. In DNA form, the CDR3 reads TGCGCCAGCAGCTTGGGGGCGACTAATGAAAAACTGTTTTTT.